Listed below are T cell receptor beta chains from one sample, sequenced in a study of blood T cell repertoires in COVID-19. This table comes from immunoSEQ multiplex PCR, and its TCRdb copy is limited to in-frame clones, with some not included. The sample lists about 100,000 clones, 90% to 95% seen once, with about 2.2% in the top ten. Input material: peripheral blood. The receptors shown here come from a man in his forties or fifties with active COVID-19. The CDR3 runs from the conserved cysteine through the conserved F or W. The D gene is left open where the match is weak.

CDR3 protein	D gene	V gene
CASSLASGSGTDTQYF	TRBD2	TRBV5-1
CASSPSLQGAPEFF	TRBD1	TRBV18
CASSTLTGPLEAFF	.	TRBV11-2
CASGRQGMYEQYF	TRBD1	TRBV6-5
CASSLLRGTQETQYF	.	TRBV5-4
CASSRWGPSGSSYNEQFF	.	TRBV27
CAWSVTRRGGELFF	.	TRBV30
CASSPTQRYTQYF	.	TRBV6-5
CASSIAAGNTEAFF	.	TRBV19
CAWSGSGDGYTF	.	TRBV30
CASSPSLGDLAKNIQYF	.	TRBV4-2
CASSIRAQGNYGYTF	TRBD1	TRBV5-5
CASSQTGGYDQPQHF	TRBD1	TRBV3-1/TRBV3-2